This TCR beta chain was sequenced in a study of blood T cell repertoires in COVID-19. Study-wide background: Nucleic acid was either cDNA or gDNA, and it came from T cells, B-cell-depleted T cells, or PBMCs.

Sequencing used immunoSEQ multiplex PCR; TCRdb keeps in-frame clones, though not all of them. The sample shows tens of thousands of clones, roughly 86% of them seen only once. With 4 bases clipped from V and 1 base from J, the junction kept 4 bases outside the gene matches. The CDR3 is 16 amino acids. CDR1 and CDR2 from the germline V gene are LGHNA and YNFKEQ. V is TRBV4-2 and J is TRBJ2-1, with 10 bases identical to TRBD2. The source of this sequence is a man in his 60s with active COVID-19. The sample was peripheral blood. CDR3: CASSPRTSGSYNEQFF. DNA for the CDR3: TGTGCCAGCAGCCCACGGACTAGCGGATCCTACAATGAGCAGTTCTTC.